This TCR beta chain emerged from a study of response to subunit inactivated influenza vaccine (dated by TCRdb to 2016 to 2018). About the study as a whole: Deep quantitative T cell receptor repertoire profiling was used in the study to track responses to a trivalent subunit inactivated influenza vaccine.

The CDR3, from cysteine to phenylalanine, totals 13 residues. CDR3 DNA is the only sequence kept; it has 39 bases, read in frame from the first base. CDR1 and CDR2 are read off the germline V gene (reference sequence) as DFQATT and SNEGSKA. The junction shows trimming of 4 bases on V and 4 bases on J, and the gene matches do not reach 5 bases of it. Library prep was done by RT-PCR. The sequencing machine was an Illumina HiSeq 2500. Clones were called with MiXCR by TCRdb after fastp trimmed the public reads at Q25, and only in-frame beta chains were retained. Rows merge per CDR3 protein into single entries with the most common DNA and genes. Here the sample has around 600,000 distinct CDR3 sequences; approximately 10% occur a single time. Of the sample, 11% is held by the ten largest clones. Study-wide conclusions, independent of this receptor: The authors suggested that each seasonal influenza vaccination may recruit only a limited number of new T cells.

Concerning this clonotype itself: The antigen it recognizes is unknown. Per-nucleotide qualities are absent, and no much larger clonotype sits a single base away.

This same sample was also taken into another study, of T cells expressing NK-cell markers. The second source states: 5'RACE template switching, by which a universal primer site and unique molecular identifiers were added, was used to make TCR beta cDNA libraries. TCR beta-chain repertoires were profiled in sorted CD3+CD56+NKG2C+, CD3+CD56+NKG2C- and CD3+CD56-NKG2C+ T-cell subsets from about 8 donors. Of the eight sequenced donors, seven were found to be HCMV-seropositive and one was found to be HCMV-seronegative. In several experiments an anti-gammadeltaTCR antibody was added to restrict sorting to alphabetaTCR-expressing T cells. In six donors, the dominant CD3+CD56+NKG2C+ clonotypes ranked among the top 10 CD8+ clonotypes, making up roughly 1.0-8% of CD8+ T cells. Those dominant clonotypes were again the most abundant among CD3+CD56-NKG2C+ cells in several donors, at 28.3-60.1%. It remained unclear whether the expanded NKG2C-expressing T cell clones were specific for HCMV antigens. The study sequenced eight donors, all healthy volunteers chosen at random: three men and five women. To determine HCMV serostatus, a commercial ELISA kit was used to detect HCMV-specific IgG in serum. Peripheral blood mononuclear cells were isolated from blood by Ficoll density gradient centrifugation. For six donors, unsorted PBMC were also used to sequence bulk peripheral blood T-cell repertoires. cDNA synthesis was primed from the TCR beta constant segment, followed by two successive PCR amplification steps. The libraries were sequenced on Illumina HiSeq 2000/2500, MiSeq or NextSeq, producing 2 x 150 bp reads. Reads were demultiplexed and grouped by UMI with MIGEC, and clonotypes were assembled and quantified with MiTCR. Only TCR cDNA sequences supported by at least two reads were kept to exclude erroneous sequences. The tcR package was used for downstream repertoire analysis, with clonotypes matched between fractions based on CDR3 nucleotide sequence plus V segment. Antigen specificity was annotated against VDJdb with VDJmatch, allowing one amino acid substitution in CDR3.

The V and J segments used are TRBV20-1 and TRBJ2-3; the central 7 bases match TRBD1. This sample comprised PBMCs from blood, obtained on the day of vaccination. The receptor was derived from a middle-aged man who received an inactivated influenza vaccine. Donor details come from another sample of the same person, matched by shared clones. CDR3 reads: CSAKRQGADTQYF. In nucleotide form, the sequence is TGCAGTGCTAAGAGACAGGGCGCAGATACGCAGTATTTT.